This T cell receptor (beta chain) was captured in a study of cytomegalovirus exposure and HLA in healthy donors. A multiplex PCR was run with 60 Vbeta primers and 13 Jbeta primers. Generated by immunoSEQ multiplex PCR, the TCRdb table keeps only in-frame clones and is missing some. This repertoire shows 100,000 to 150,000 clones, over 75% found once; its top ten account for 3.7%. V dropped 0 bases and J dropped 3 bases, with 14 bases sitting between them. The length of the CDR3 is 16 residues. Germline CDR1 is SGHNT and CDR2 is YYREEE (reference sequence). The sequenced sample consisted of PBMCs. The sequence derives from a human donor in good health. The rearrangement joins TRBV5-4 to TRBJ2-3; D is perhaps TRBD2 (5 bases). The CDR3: CASSLVGGRGTDTQYF. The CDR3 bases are TGTGCCAGCAGCTTGGTAGGAGGACGGGGAACAGATACGCAGTATTTT.